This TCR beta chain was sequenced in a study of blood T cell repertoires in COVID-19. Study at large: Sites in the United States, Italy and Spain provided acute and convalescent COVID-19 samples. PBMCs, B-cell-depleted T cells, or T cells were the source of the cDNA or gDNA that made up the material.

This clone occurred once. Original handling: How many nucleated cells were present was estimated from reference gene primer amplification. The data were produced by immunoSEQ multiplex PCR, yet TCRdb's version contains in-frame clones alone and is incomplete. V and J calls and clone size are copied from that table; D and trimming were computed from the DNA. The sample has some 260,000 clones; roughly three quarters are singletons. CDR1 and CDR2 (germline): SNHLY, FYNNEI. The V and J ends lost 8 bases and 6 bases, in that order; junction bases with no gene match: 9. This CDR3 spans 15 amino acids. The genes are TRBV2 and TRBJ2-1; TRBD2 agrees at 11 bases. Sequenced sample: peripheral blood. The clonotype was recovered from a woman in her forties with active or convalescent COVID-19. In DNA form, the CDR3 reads TGTGCCAGCGAACCGCTAGCGGGGGGCCTCAATGAGCAGTTCTTC. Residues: CASEPLAGGLNEQFF.